Sequencing of this TCR beta chain was carried out in a study of cytomegalovirus exposure and HLA in healthy donors. With 60 Vbeta and 13 Jbeta primers, the PCR was carried out. Method: immunoSEQ multiplex PCR; TCRdb's copy keeps in-frame clones and lacks some. This table has about 33,000 clones, around 53% appearing once. The germline CDR1 and CDR2 sequences are SGHRS and YFSETQ. Unmatched junction bases numbered 4, after V lost 2 bases and J lost 2 bases. The CDR3 is 15 amino acids. This clone came up a few times. The chain combines TRBV5-1 with TRBJ2-1; 7 bases align to TRBD2. Sequencing was done on a sample of PBMCs. This clonotype was sampled from a woman aged 40 to 50 in good health and CMV-seropositive. The CDR3 nucleotides read TGCGCCAGCAGCTTTACTAGCGCACCCTACAATGAGCAGTTCTTC. This codes for CASSFTSAPYNEQFF.